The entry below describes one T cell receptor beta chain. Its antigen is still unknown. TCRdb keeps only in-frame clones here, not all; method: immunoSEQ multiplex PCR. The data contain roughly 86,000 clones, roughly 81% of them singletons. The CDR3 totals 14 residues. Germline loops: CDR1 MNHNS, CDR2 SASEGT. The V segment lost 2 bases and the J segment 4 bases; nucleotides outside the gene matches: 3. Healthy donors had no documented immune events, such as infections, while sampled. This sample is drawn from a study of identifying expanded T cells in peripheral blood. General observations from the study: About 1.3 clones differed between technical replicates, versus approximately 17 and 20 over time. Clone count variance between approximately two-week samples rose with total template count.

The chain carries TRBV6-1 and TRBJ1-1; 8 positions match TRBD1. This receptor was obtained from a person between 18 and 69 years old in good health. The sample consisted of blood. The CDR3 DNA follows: TGTGCCAGCAGTGAACAGGGGGCGCGCACTGAAGCTTTCTTT. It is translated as CASSEQGARTEAFF.